This record looks at one T cell receptor (beta chain) sequence and its context. Its target is not known. This sample stems from a study of T cells in Graves' hyperthyroidism and ophthalmopathy. Findings and caveats of the study: Most clonotypes expanded in the thyroid (above 0.001) were also present in blood.

The CDR3 sequence is 16 residues long. V dropped 5 bases and J dropped 0; count of bases not matched to a gene: 5. Germline V gives CDR1 SEHNR, CDR2 FQNEAQ (reference sequence). Amplified TCR beta CDR3 regions came from RNA transcripts. In the first-round RT-PCR of the TCR CDR3, the HTBI primer set was used. Each CDR3 protein is one row after TCRdb ran MiXCR on the multiplex PCR reads. The sample has about 540,000 distinct CDR3 sequences; 46% are singletons. The rearrangement joins TRBV7-9 to TRBJ2-3; 10 nucleotides line up with TRBD1. The material sequenced was peripheral blood or thyroid tissue (not recorded which). This receptor was obtained from a woman aged 18-29 years with Graves' hyperthyroidism. The CDR3 DNA follows: TGTGCCAGCAGCCAGACGGACAGGGGGAGCACAGATACGCAGTATTTT. Residues: CASSQTDRGSTDTQYF.